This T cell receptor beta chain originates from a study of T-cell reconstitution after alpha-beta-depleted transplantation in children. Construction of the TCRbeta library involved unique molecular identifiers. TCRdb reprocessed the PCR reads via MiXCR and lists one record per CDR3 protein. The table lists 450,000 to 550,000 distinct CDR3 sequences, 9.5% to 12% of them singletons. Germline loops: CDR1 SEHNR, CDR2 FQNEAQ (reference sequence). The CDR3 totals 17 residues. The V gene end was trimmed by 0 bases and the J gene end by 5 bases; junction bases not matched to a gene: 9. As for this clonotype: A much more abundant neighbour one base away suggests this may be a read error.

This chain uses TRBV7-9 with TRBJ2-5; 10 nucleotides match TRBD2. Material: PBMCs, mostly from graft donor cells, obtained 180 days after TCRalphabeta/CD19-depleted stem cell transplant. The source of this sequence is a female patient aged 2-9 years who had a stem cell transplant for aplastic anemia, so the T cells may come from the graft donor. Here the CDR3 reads CASSLAHLAGAGETQYF. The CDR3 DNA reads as TGTGCCAGCAGCTTAGCGCACCTAGCGGGAGCTGGGGAGACCCAGTACTTC.